This T cell receptor beta chain appears in the sequencing data of a study of cytomegalovirus exposure and HLA in healthy donors. About the study: The approximately 110 validation repertoires and the approximately 630 first-cohort repertoires shared a platform, a later analysis reported.

The CDR3 is 16 amino acids. With 5 bases clipped from V and 3 bases from J, the junction kept 10 bases outside the gene matches. Germline loops: CDR1 SGHDT, CDR2 YYEEEE. Sequenced by immunoSEQ multiplex PCR; TCRdb stores in-frame clones only, minus some. The sample yields some 340,000 clones, about nine tenths seen once. Whole-study results and caveats: Most TCR sequences showed up rarely, but some public TCRs showed up in many donors. The authors listed approximately 150 TCR beta chains as cytomegalovirus-associated.

Points on this clone: Its antigen is still unknown.

Sequencing was done on a sample of PBMCs. This TCR came from a woman aged 25 to 45 in good health and CMV-seropositive. V and J are TRBV5-6 and TRBJ2-7; 11 positions match TRBD2. The CDR3 here is CASSPGTSGDIYEQYF. The CDR3 DNA is TGTGCCAGCAGTCCCGGGACTAGCGGTGACATCTACGAGCAGTACTTC.